Below, one T cell receptor beta chain is given with its context. The data derive from a study of OX40 agonist ivuxolimab in advanced cancers. The V segment lost 6 bases and the J segment 5 bases; nucleotides outside the gene matches: 4. The CDR3 length is 14 residues. Per the germline V gene, CDR1 is MNHEY and CDR2 is SMNVEV (reference sequence). Enrollment shut out patients with autoimmune disease history or systemic immunosuppression. The table came from immunoSEQ multiplex PCR; TCRdb's copy has only in-frame clones and leaves some out. Here the sample spans tens of thousands of clones, about four fifths being singletons.

Material: CD4+ or CD8+ T cells sorted from blood, obtained in a trial of the OX40 agonist ivuxolimab. The clonotype was recovered from an adult with an advanced solid tumor such as melanoma, head and neck, liver or kidney cancer. The genes are TRBV27 and TRBJ2-3; 11 bases agree with TRBD2. The CDR3 sequence: CASRPGLAGDTQYF. CDR3 in DNA: TGTGCCAGCAGGCCTGGACTAGCGGGAGATACGCAGTATTTT.